The sequence of this T cell receptor beta chain was determined in a study of blood T cell repertoires in COVID-19. Study-level background: The samples span acute and convalescent COVID-19 from the United States, Italy and Spain. PBMCs, B-cell-depleted T cells, or T cells provided the cDNA or gDNA that made up the material.

The CDR3 is made up of 13 amino acids. Deletions cut 0 bases from V and 14 bases from J, with 12 bases between. Germline CDR1 SGHDT, CDR2 YYEEEE. In the original analysis: Estimation of nucleated cell counts relied on the amplification of reference gene primers. TCRdb's copy holds only in-frame clones and misses some; the assay was immunoSEQ multiplex PCR. V and J calls and clone size come straight from that table; D and trimming were deduced from the DNA. Of under 200,000 clones in the sample, 76% were seen once. The sequence was obtained from a woman aged 80 or over with acute or convalescent COVID-19. The source material was peripheral blood. This chain uses TRBV5-6 with TRBJ1-6, with D possibly TRBD1 on 5 matching bases. The CDR3 protein is CASSLDGGGSLHF. The DNA of the CDR3 is TGTGCCAGCAGCTTGGACGGCGGGGGTTCCCTCCACTTT.